This entry is about one T cell receptor (beta chain). Its target is unknown. With V trimmed by 5 bases and J by 0 bases, 2 bases remained unmatched. CDR3 size: 14 residues. Germline-derived CDR1 and CDR2 are SEHNR and FQNEAQ (reference sequence). This table comes from immunoSEQ multiplex PCR, and its TCRdb copy is limited to in-frame clones, with some not included. Of about 77,000 clones in the sample, around 89% are singletons; the top ten hold around a fifth. The source of the sample is a study of T cells in localized non-small cell lung cancer. Points from the study as a whole: Sequencing, confined to only one tumor region, leaves heterogeneity possible. Highest T cell clonality was seen in uninvolved adjacent lung, surpassing that measured in tumor. A median of about 60 of the top 100 tumor clones appeared in adjacent lung, which was paired and uninvolved. Density of T cells in blood, when higher, went with longer overall survival.

Here the sequenced sample was peripheral blood, taken before any cancer treatment. This TCR came from a woman aged 40-69 years with stage I squamous cell lung carcinoma. The J gene is TRBJ2-3, the V gene TRBV7-9; TRBD1 aligns across 7 bases. CDR3 nucleotide sequence: TGTGCCAGCAGCACGGACAGGAGCACAGATACGCAGTATTTT. Translation gives CASSTDRSTDTQYF.